The 2 T cell receptor beta chains below come from one sample, sequenced in a study of cytomegalovirus exposure and HLA in healthy donors. In the PCR, 60 Vbeta and 13 Jbeta primers were used. Measured with immunoSEQ multiplex PCR; TCRdb has only the in-frame clones, and not every one. Of over 95,000 clones in the sample, around three quarters were seen once. The specimen was PBMCs. Receptor source: a man aged 40-49 years in good health and CMV-seropositive.

This sequence joins TRBV28 and TRBJ1-5; no firm D call. Germline CDR1 and CDR2: MDHEN and SYDVKM. This CDR3 contains 15 residues. Trimming left V 6 bases short and J 2 bases short, with 14 bases between. The CDR3 is CASSSGGVGNQPQHF. The CDR3 coding sequence is TGTGCCAGCAGCTCCGGAGGCGTCGGCAATCAGCCCCAGCATTTT.

On this clone: Germline and junction disagree at one end, which may indicate a read error. The J gene is TRBJ1-2, the V gene TRBV5-1; weak D call: TRBD1 (5 bases). The CDR3 covers 13 residues. Germline V CDR1 and CDR2: SGHRS, YFSETQ. The DNA for the CDR3 is TGCGCCAGCAGCTTGGGTACAGGCTATGTCTACACCTTC. Translation gives CASSLGTGYVYTF.